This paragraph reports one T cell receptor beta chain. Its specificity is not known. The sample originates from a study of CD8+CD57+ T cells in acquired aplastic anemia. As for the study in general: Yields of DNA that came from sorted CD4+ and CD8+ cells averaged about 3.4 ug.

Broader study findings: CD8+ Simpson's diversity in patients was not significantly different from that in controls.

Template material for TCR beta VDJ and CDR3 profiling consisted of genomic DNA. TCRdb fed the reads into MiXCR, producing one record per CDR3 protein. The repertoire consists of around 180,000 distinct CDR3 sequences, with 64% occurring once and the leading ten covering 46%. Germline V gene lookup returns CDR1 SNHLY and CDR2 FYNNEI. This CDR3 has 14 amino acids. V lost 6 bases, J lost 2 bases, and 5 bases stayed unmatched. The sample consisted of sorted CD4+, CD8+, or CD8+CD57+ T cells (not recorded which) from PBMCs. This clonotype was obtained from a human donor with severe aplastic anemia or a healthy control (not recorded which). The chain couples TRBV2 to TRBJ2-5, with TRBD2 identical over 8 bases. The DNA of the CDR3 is TGTGCCAGCAGGAGGACTAGCAATCAAGAGACCCAGTACTTC. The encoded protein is CASRRTSNQETQYF.